Listed here are 18 T cell receptor beta chains from one sample, sequenced in a study of T cell repertoires in cytomegalovirus infection. Antigen specificity for these receptors is unknown. TCRdb recomputed calls from the reads with MiXCR, one row per CDR3 protein. The sample gives roughly 500,000 distinct CDR3 sequences, 42% of which show up once; about 41% is in the top ten. Sequenced here: cultured PBMCs, sampled from culture after CMV antigen stimulation. The receptors shown here come from a human donor in good health (CMV status not recorded). Some clones in this sample may be carry-over from other donors' samples.

This chain connects TRBV18 to TRBJ2-1; D gene unclear. Germline V gene lookup returns CDR1 KGHSH and CDR2 LQKENI. V lost 3 bases and J lost 1, with 16 bases in between. This CDR3 spans 17 amino acids. CDR3 DNA sequence: TGTGCCAGCTCACCCACTCCCGGGTTCGGTTCCTACAATGAGCAGTTCTTC. Its translation: CASSPTPGFGSYNEQFF.

This clonotype was observed many times. The gene calls are TRBV7-2 and TRBJ2-3, with TRBD1 matching over 11 bases. Trimming removed 0 bases from V and 3 bases from J; junction bases left unmatched: 2. The germline V gene encodes CDR1 SGHTA and CDR2 FQGNSA. The CDR3 sequence is 16 residues long. This CDR3 reads CASSLAGTGGTDTQYF. In DNA, the CDR3 is TGTGCCAGCAGCTTAGCCGGGACAGGGGGTACAGATACGCAGTATTTT.

V usage is TRBV27 and J usage is TRBJ1-5; 11 nucleotides line up with TRBD1. Per the germline V gene, CDR1 is MNHEY and CDR2 is SMNVEV (reference sequence). CDR3 length: 14 residues. The V and J ends lost 6 bases and 7 bases, in that order; junction bases with no gene match: 5. The CDR3 reads CASRRTGGSQPQHF. CDR3 coding DNA: TGTGCCAGCAGACGGACAGGGGGCAGCCAGCCCCAGCATTTT.

The chain combines TRBV3-1 with TRBJ1-6; no reliable D call. Germline CDR1 and CDR2: LGHDT and YNNKEL (reference sequence). V lost 4 bases to trimming and J lost 13 bases, with 11 bases between them. The CDR3 is made up of 12 amino acids. This CDR3 is CASSRGFVPLHF. The CDR3 nucleotides read TGTGCCAGCAGCCGAGGTTTTGTTCCCCTCCACTTT.

The chain combines TRBV11-2 with TRBJ2-1; 8 positions match TRBD2. CDR3 size: 15 residues. The junction had 5 bases not matched to a gene; V was cut back by 3 bases and J by 4 bases. The germline CDR1 and CDR2 sequences are SGHAT and FQNNGV. CDR3 coding DNA: TGTGCCAGCAGCTTTAGACTAGCGCTATACAATGAGCAGTTCTTC. Translating it yields CASSFRLALYNEQFF.

The chain joins TRBV19 to TRBJ1-1; 7 bases line up with TRBD1. Germline CDR1 and CDR2: LNHDA and SQIVND (reference sequence). V was clipped by 5 bases and J by 4 bases; unmatched bases: 4. The CDR3 extends over 13 amino acids. CDR3 DNA: TGTGCCAGTAGTGTACAGGGGAGCACTGAAGCTTTCTTT. Residues: CASSVQGSTEAFF.

This clonotype has just a few counts. The chain has TRBV19 and TRBJ1-5, with D possibly being TRBD1 (5 bases). The germline CDR1 and CDR2 sequences are LNHDA and SQIVND (reference sequence). The CDR3 is made up of 13 amino acids. V was shortened by 7 bases and J by 3 bases, with 10 bases between the two germline ends. The CDR3 region is CASKGHSNQPQHF. The CDR3, as DNA: TGTGCCAGTAAAGGACACTCCAATCAGCCCCAGCATTTT.

The chain employs TRBV5-4 and TRBJ1-5, with 11 bases matching TRBD1. Trimming removed 3 bases from V and 6 bases from J; junction bases left unmatched: 11. Germline V gene lookup returns CDR1 SGHNT and CDR2 YYREEE (reference sequence). The CDR3 length is 17 residues. The DNA for the CDR3 is TGTGCCAGCAGCTACAGAACGGGACAGGGGGTGGGTCAGCCCCAGCATTTT. Translated, it gives CASSYRTGQGVGQPQHF.

This clonotype occurred a few times. V and J are TRBV6-2 or TRBV6-3 and TRBJ2-1; D call uncertain. V was clipped by 10 bases and J by 1 base, with 8 bases between them. CDR3 size: 12 residues. The germline V gene has CDR1 MNHEY and CDR2 SVGEGT. The CDR3 sequence: CATGFSYNEQFF. CDR3 sequence (DNA): TGTGCCACAGGATTTTCCTACAATGAGCAGTTCTTC.

The gene calls are TRBV6-5 and TRBJ1-1; D ambiguous. CDR1 and CDR2 (germline): MNHEY, SVGAGI. The CDR3 is made up of 14 amino acids. The V end lost 0 bases, the J end lost 3 bases, and 8 bases lay between the germline ends. The CDR3 DNA follows: TGTGCCAGCAGTTACTCCGTAAGGTACACTGAAGCTTTCTTT. The encoded protein is CASSYSVRYTEAFF.

The chain links TRBV29-1 to TRBJ2-5; the D gene is possibly TRBD1 (7 bases). Germline CDR1 is SQVTM and CDR2 is ANQGSEA. Deletions cut 7 bases from V and 3 bases from J, with 15 bases between. The CDR3 spans 13 residues. CDR3 protein: CSARGALEETQYF. The CDR3 DNA sequence: TGCAGCGCCAGGGGGGCCCTAGAAGAGACCCAGTACTTC.

This clonotype turned up a few times. The V and J genes are TRBV12-3 or TRBV12-4 and TRBJ2-3; D may be TRBD2 (7 bases). The CDR3 has 11 amino acids. Trimming removed 10 bases from V and 6 bases from J, with 11 bases in between. DNA for the CDR3: TGTGCCACTGGGGGGGGCGATACGCAGTATTTT. Protein: CATGGGDTQYF.

The J gene is TRBJ1-1, the V gene TRBV6-6; weak D call: TRBD1 (5 bases). Between the trimmed V and J ends, which lost 7 bases and 0 bases, there was a span of 9 bases. This CDR3 comprises 13 residues. CDR1 MNHNY and CDR2 SVGAGI come from the germline V gene (reference sequence). The CDR3 bases are TGTGCCAGCACAAGACAGTTGAACACTGAAGCTTTCTTT. Protein: CASTRQLNTEAFF.

The chain has TRBV27 and TRBJ2-7, with D perhaps TRBD1 (6 bases). Germline CDR1 reads MNHEY; CDR2 reads SMNVEV (reference sequence). V was pared by 7 bases and J by 1 base, with 14 bases between. This CDR3 has 14 residues. The CDR3 spells CASTRTGLSYEQYF. In nucleotides, the CDR3 is TGTGCCAGCACCCGCACAGGGTTGTCCTACGAGCAGTACTTC.

CDR3 sequence: CASSRYRDHNSPLHF. CDR3 nucleotides: TGTGCCAGCAGCCGATACAGGGACCACAATTCACCCCTCCACTTT. The chain links TRBV7-6 to TRBJ1-6; tentative D call: TRBD1 (6 bases). V was clipped by 5 bases and J by 7 bases, with 15 bases between them. The germline V gene has CDR1 SGHVS and CDR2 FNYEAQ. The CDR3 is 15 residues long.

This clonotype was seen a single time. The rearrangement links TRBV4-1 to TRBJ2-3, with D possibly called TRBD1 or TRBD2 (5 bases each). From germline, CDR1 is MGHRA and CDR2 YSYEKL. CDR3 length: 16 amino acids. V was shortened by 1 base and J by 2 bases, with 13 bases between the two germline ends. CDR3 loop: CASSQAVGVSTDTQYF. Written as DNA, the CDR3 is TGCGCCAGCAGCCAAGCCGTGGGGGTTTCCACAGATACGCAGTATTTT.

V is TRBV18 and J is TRBJ2-7; D is uncertain. The ends were cut back, 3 bases at V and 2 bases at J, with 8 bases in the middle. CDR3 length equals 13 residues. The germline V gene has CDR1 KGHSH and CDR2 LQKENI. The CDR3 DNA reads TGTGCCAGCTCACCGGAGATGACCTACGAGCAGTACTTC. This gives the protein CASSPEMTYEQYF.

The J gene is TRBJ2-7, the V gene TRBV15, with D unclear. The CDR3 length is 14 residues. Trimming pared 3 bases from V and 7 bases from J, leaving 16 bases between. Germline lookup yields CDR1 LNHNV and CDR2 YYDKDF (reference sequence). Here the CDR3 DNA reads TGTGCCACCAGCAGGGCCCTAACGGCTGGGGAGCAGTACTTC. Translated: CATSRALTAGEQYF.